A selection of T cell receptor beta chains follows, all from one sample in a study of T cell responses to AZD1222 COVID-19 vaccine. TCRdb's table, derived via immunoSEQ multiplex PCR, lists solely in-frame clones and lacks some. The repertoire holds roughly 110,000 clones, with roughly 89% as singletons. Sample: peripheral blood, taken on day 0 of AZD1222 vaccination. These TCRs come from an adult in good health. The CDR3 runs from the conserved cysteine through the conserved F or W. Each record gives: J gene, clone size, D gene, V gene, CDR3 protein, CDR3 DNA. A D gene is named only where the DNA matches it firmly. The size field is filled for only some rows; it gives once, few, many or a size class.

J gene: TRBJ1-2; clone size: once; D gene: TRBD1; V gene: TRBV6-5; CDR3 protein: CASSLSGQGYGYTF; CDR3 DNA: TGTGCCAGCAGTCTATCGGGACAGGGCTATGGCTACACCTTC
J gene: TRBJ1-6; clone size: -; D gene: -; V gene: TRBV2; CDR3 protein: CASSGRLANSPLHF; CDR3 DNA: TGTGCCAGCAGTGGCAGACTTGCAAATTCACCCCTCCACTTT
J gene: TRBJ2-3; clone size: once; D gene: -; V gene: TRBV4-3; CDR3 protein: CASRQGGSGTDTQYF; CDR3 DNA: TGCGCCAGCAGACAGGGGGGGAGCGGCACAGATACGCAGTATTTT
J gene: TRBJ1-6; clone size: -; D gene: TRBD1; V gene: TRBV5-4; CDR3 protein: CASSQIPGGNNSPLHF; CDR3 DNA: TGTGCCAGCAGCCAAATTCCAGGGGGGAATAATTCACCCCTCCACTTT
J gene: TRBJ1-1; clone size: -; D gene: -; V gene: TRBV29-1; CDR3 protein: CSVISPGRTNTEAFF; CDR3 DNA: TGCAGCGTAATTAGTCCGGGACGGACGAACACTGAAGCTTTCTTT
J gene: TRBJ2-3; clone size: -; D gene: -; V gene: TRBV7-3; CDR3 protein: CASSKGGGTDTQYF; CDR3 DNA: TGTGCCAGCAGCAAGGGCGGGGGCACAGATACGCAGTATTTT
J gene: TRBJ2-1; clone size: once; D gene: TRBD2; V gene: TRBV2; CDR3 protein: CASSSTGLAGNEQFF; CDR3 DNA: TGTGCCAGCAGTTCCACGGGACTAGCAGGCAATGAGCAGTTCTTC
J gene: TRBJ1-6; clone size: -; D gene: -; V gene: TRBV7-2; CDR3 protein: CASRFVVPNSPLHF; CDR3 DNA: TGTGCCAGCAGATTCGTAGTCCCCAATTCACCCCTCCACTTT
J gene: TRBJ2-2; clone size: -; D gene: -; V gene: TRBV4-2; CDR3 protein: CASSQGPHREGATGELFF; CDR3 DNA: TGTGCCAGCAGCCAAGGGCCCCACAGGGAGGGGGCCACCGGGGAGCTGTTTTTT
J gene: TRBJ1-2; clone size: -; D gene: TRBD1; V gene: TRBV7-2; CDR3 protein: CASSWNRGYTF; CDR3 DNA: TGTGCCAGCAGCTGGAACAGGGGGTACACCTTC
J gene: TRBJ1-2; clone size: -; D gene: -; V gene: TRBV7-9; CDR3 protein: CASSLAPGFYGYTF; CDR3 DNA: TGTGCCAGCAGCTTAGCCCCCGGATTCTATGGCTACACCTTC
J gene: TRBJ2-3; clone size: once; D gene: -; V gene: TRBV12-3/TRBV12-4; CDR3 protein: CASSRTDTQYF; CDR3 DNA: TGTGCCAGCAGTAGGACAGATACGCAGTATTTT
J gene: TRBJ1-2; clone size: few; D gene: TRBD1; V gene: TRBV12-3/TRBV12-4; CDR3 protein: CASNQDRGNGYTF; CDR3 DNA: TGTGCCAGCAACCAGGACAGGGGCAATGGCTACACCTTC
J gene: TRBJ2-1; clone size: -; D gene: TRBD2; V gene: TRBV7-2; CDR3 protein: CASSPALSGGAREQFF; CDR3 DNA: TGTGCCAGCAGCCCAGCCCTTAGCGGGGGGGCCCGGGAGCAGTTCTTC
J gene: TRBJ1-4; clone size: -; D gene: -; V gene: TRBV13; CDR3 protein: CASSLGTTALREKLFF; CDR3 DNA: TGTGCCAGCAGCTTAGGTACGACAGCCCTTCGGGAAAAACTGTTTTTT
J gene: TRBJ1-2; clone size: -; D gene: -; V gene: TRBV5-4; CDR3 protein: CASSPPGAVSGYTF; CDR3 DNA: TGTGCCAGCAGCCCCCCGGGGGCAGTGAGCGGCTACACCTTC
J gene: TRBJ2-5; clone size: -; D gene: -; V gene: TRBV6-2/TRBV6-3; CDR3 protein: CASSSYTGWGSETQYF; CDR3 DNA: TGTGCCAGCAGTTCGTACACGGGATGGGGGTCGGAGACCCAGTACTTC
J gene: TRBJ1-1; clone size: -; D gene: TRBD1; V gene: TRBV7-2; CDR3 protein: CASSPILTGINTEAFF; CDR3 DNA: TGTGCCAGCAGCCCAATACTGACAGGGATCAACACTGAAGCTTTCTTT
J gene: TRBJ2-2; clone size: -; D gene: TRBD2; V gene: TRBV19; CDR3 protein: CASMRGIAGGQNTGELFF; CDR3 DNA: TGTGCCAGTATGCGCGGGATAGCGGGGGGGCAAAACACCGGGGAGCTGTTTTTT
J gene: TRBJ1-2; clone size: -; D gene: -; V gene: TRBV3-1/TRBV3-2; CDR3 protein: CAGPTGKGYTF; CDR3 DNA: TGTGCCGGTCCTACAGGGAAAGGCTACACCTTC
J gene: TRBJ2-1; clone size: -; D gene: TRBD2; V gene: TRBV19; CDR3 protein: CASSILKAGEQFF; CDR3 DNA: TGTGCCAGTAGTATCCTCAAAGCGGGGGAGCAGTTCTTC
J gene: TRBJ2-5; clone size: -; D gene: TRBD1; V gene: TRBV6-5; CDR3 protein: CASRGGQGPGPQYF; CDR3 DNA: TGTGCCAGCAGGGGGGGACAGGGTCCTGGGCCCCAGTACTTC
J gene: TRBJ2-1; clone size: -; D gene: TRBD2; V gene: TRBV4-3; CDR3 protein: CASSQDLGGGRNEQFF; CDR3 DNA: TGCGCCAGCAGCCAAGATCTGGGCGGGGGACGTAATGAGCAGTTCTTC
J gene: TRBJ1-4; clone size: -; D gene: -; V gene: TRBV19; CDR3 protein: CASSLGRSTNEKLFF; CDR3 DNA: TGTGCCAGTAGTCTGGGACGGTCAACTAATGAAAAACTGTTTTTT
J gene: TRBJ1-2; clone size: -; D gene: TRBD1; V gene: TRBV7-2; CDR3 protein: CASSPQAGGWPNYGYTF; CDR3 DNA: TGTGCCAGCAGCCCTCAGGCAGGGGGCTGGCCAAACTATGGCTACACCTTC
J gene: TRBJ2-5; clone size: -; D gene: -; V gene: TRBV3-1/TRBV3-2; CDR3 protein: CASSLILGSATQYF; CDR3 DNA: TGTGCCAGCAGCCTAATCCTAGGTTCGGCGACCCAGTACTTC
J gene: TRBJ1-5; clone size: -; D gene: TRBD1; V gene: TRBV12-5; CDR3 protein: CASGGGAQGSNQPQHF; CDR3 DNA: TGTGCTAGTGGGGGTGGCGCACAGGGGAGCAATCAGCCCCAGCATTTT
J gene: TRBJ1-4; clone size: -; D gene: -; V gene: TRBV30; CDR3 protein: CAWGTDLNEKLFF; CDR3 DNA: TGTGCCTGGGGGACGGACCTTAATGAAAAACTGTTTTTT
J gene: TRBJ2-7; clone size: -; D gene: -; V gene: TRBV30; CDR3 protein: CASTGRITPYEQYF; CDR3 DNA: TGTGCCTCCACGGGAAGGATAACGCCCTACGAGCAGTACTTC
J gene: TRBJ2-5; clone size: -; D gene: TRBD2; V gene: TRBV19; CDR3 protein: CASSIGSGGAFQETQYF; CDR3 DNA: TGTGCCAGTAGTATTGGGAGCGGGGGAGCCTTCCAAGAGACCCAGTACTTC
J gene: TRBJ1-6; clone size: -; D gene: -; V gene: TRBV6-5; CDR3 protein: CASAGQSYNSPLHF; CDR3 DNA: TGTGCCAGCGCCGGGCAGAGTTATAATTCACCCCTCCACTTT
J gene: TRBJ1-2; clone size: -; D gene: -; V gene: TRBV6-5; CDR3 protein: CASSYSNTVYGYTF; CDR3 DNA: TGTGCCAGCAGTTACTCGAACACTGTCTATGGCTACACCTTC
J gene: TRBJ2-7; clone size: -; D gene: TRBD1; V gene: TRBV11-3; CDR3 protein: CASSERTGGGYEQYF; CDR3 DNA: TGTGCCAGCAGCGAGCGGACAGGGGGAGGCTACGAGCAGTACTTC
J gene: TRBJ1-1; clone size: -; D gene: -; V gene: TRBV4-3; CDR3 protein: CASSQGVRNTEAFF; CDR3 DNA: TGCGCCAGCAGCCAAGGAGTCAGGAACACTGAAGCTTTCTTT
J gene: TRBJ1-3; clone size: -; D gene: -; V gene: TRBV27; CDR3 protein: CASSLSGRPTSGNTIYF; CDR3 DNA: TGTGCCAGCAGTTTATCGGGCAGGCCAACCTCTGGAAACACCATATATTTT
J gene: TRBJ2-5; clone size: -; D gene: -; V gene: TRBV5-1; CDR3 protein: CASRLEETQYF; CDR3 DNA: TGCGCCAGCAGGTTAGAAGAGACCCAGTACTTC
J gene: TRBJ2-3; clone size: once; D gene: TRBD1; V gene: TRBV3-1/TRBV3-2; CDR3 protein: CASSPWTGTNTDTQYF; CDR3 DNA: TGTGCCAGCAGCCCGTGGACAGGAACCAACACAGATACGCAGTATTTT
J gene: TRBJ2-1; clone size: -; D gene: -; V gene: TRBV30; CDR3 protein: CAWWRAGLEQFF; CDR3 DNA: TGTGCCTGGTGGCGGGCAGGTCTTGAGCAGTTCTTC
J gene: TRBJ2-3; clone size: -; D gene: TRBD2; V gene: TRBV18; CDR3 protein: CASSPLAGSTTDTQYF; CDR3 DNA: TGTGCCAGCTCACCGCTAGCGGGGTCTACCACAGATACGCAGTATTTT
J gene: TRBJ1-3; clone size: -; D gene: -; V gene: TRBV4-3; CDR3 protein: CASSQGQWAGNTIYF; CDR3 DNA: TGCGCCAGCAGCCAAGGTCAATGGGCTGGAAACACCATATATTTT
J gene: TRBJ1-1; clone size: few; D gene: -; V gene: TRBV3-1/TRBV3-2; CDR3 protein: CASSHRRSRRVANTEAFF; CDR3 DNA: TGTGCCAGCAGCCATAGGAGGAGTAGGAGGGTGGCGAACACTGAAGCTTTCTTT
J gene: TRBJ1-1; clone size: -; D gene: -; V gene: TRBV12-3/TRBV12-4; CDR3 protein: CASTTTPWEQAFF; CDR3 DNA: TGTGCCAGCACAACTACTCCCTGGGAACAAGCTTTCTTT
J gene: TRBJ2-3; clone size: -; D gene: -; V gene: TRBV28; CDR3 protein: CASRPRSTDTQYF; CDR3 DNA: TGTGCCAGCAGGCCGAGGAGCACAGATACGCAGTATTTT
J gene: TRBJ1-5; clone size: -; D gene: -; V gene: TRBV29-1; CDR3 protein: CSVSFTSNQPQHF; CDR3 DNA: TGCAGCGTCTCTTTTACCAGCAATCAGCCCCAGCATTTT
J gene: TRBJ1-2; clone size: -; D gene: -; V gene: TRBV30; CDR3 protein: CAWWSSTGYGYTF; CDR3 DNA: TGTGCCTGGTGGAGCTCGACTGGCTACGGCTACACCTTC